Below, one T cell receptor beta chain is given with its context. This CDR3 is built from 14 residues. Per germline, CDR1 ENHRY and CDR2 SYGVKD. Trimming removed 10 bases from V and 7 bases from J, with 20 bases in between. This sample is part of a study of OX40 agonist ivuxolimab in advanced cancers. Clones were read by immunoSEQ multiplex PCR, and TCRdb kept only the in-frame ones, dropping some. Here the sample spans some 42,000 clones, under 90% being singletons. The chain is built from TRBV10-3 and TRBJ2-1; TRBD1 is a possible D gene (6 bases). The receptor's source is an adult with an advanced solid tumor such as melanoma, head and neck, liver or kidney cancer. This sample comprised CD4+ or CD8+ T cells sorted from blood, obtained in a trial of the OX40 agonist ivuxolimab. The CDR3 here is CATSLQGELNEQFF. The DNA of the CDR3 is TGTGCCACGTCCTTACAGGGAGAGTTAAATGAGCAGTTCTTC.